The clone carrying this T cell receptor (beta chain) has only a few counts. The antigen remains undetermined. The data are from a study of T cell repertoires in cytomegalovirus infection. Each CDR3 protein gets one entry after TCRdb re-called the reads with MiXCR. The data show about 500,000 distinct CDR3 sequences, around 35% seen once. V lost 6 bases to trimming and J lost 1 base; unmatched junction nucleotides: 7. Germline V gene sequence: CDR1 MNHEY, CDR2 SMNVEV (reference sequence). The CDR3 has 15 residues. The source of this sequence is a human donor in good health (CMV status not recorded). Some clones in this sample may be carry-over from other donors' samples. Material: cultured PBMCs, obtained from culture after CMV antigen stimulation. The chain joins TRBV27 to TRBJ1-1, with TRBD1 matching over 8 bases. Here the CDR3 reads CASSSGGTGNTEAFF. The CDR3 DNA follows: TGTGCCAGCAGCTCCGGGGGGACAGGGAACACTGAAGCTTTCTTT.